Listed below are T cell receptor beta chains from one sample, sequenced in a study of neurological immune-mediated disorders. Using its own MiXCR run on the 5' RACE reads, TCRdb lists one record per CDR3 protein. The sample has some 70,000 distinct CDR3 sequences, 4.5% to 5.5% seen once. The sequenced sample consisted of PBMCs. The receptors shown here come from a man younger than 40 with multiple sclerosis. The CDR3 runs from the conserved cysteine through the conserved F or W. The order of the fields is CDR3 DNA, CDR3 protein, D gene, V gene, CDR3 length, J gene, clone size. The D gene is left open where the match is weak. For some rows the clone size is stated as once, few or many, or as a class when expanded; others skip it.

cdr3_nt: TGTGCCAGCAACTCCGGGGAGGTACAGGTTTACTACAATGAGCAGTTCTTC; cdr3_aa: CASNSGEVQVYYNEQFF; d_call: -; v_call: TRBV6-1; cdr3_length: 17; j_call: TRBJ2-1; clone_size: many
cdr3_nt: TGCGCCAGCAGCCAAGATCTTCTAGCGCTTGAGCAGTTCTTC; cdr3_aa: CASSQDLLALEQFF; d_call: -; v_call: TRBV4-1; cdr3_length: 14; j_call: TRBJ2-1; clone_size: many
cdr3_nt: TGTGCCAGCAGCTTTTTAACAGGGGTTCACACTGAAGCTTTCTTT; cdr3_aa: CASSFLTGVHTEAFF; d_call: TRBD1; v_call: TRBV5-6; cdr3_length: 15; j_call: TRBJ1-1; clone_size: many
cdr3_nt: TGTGCCAGCAGCGGGGGTGAGTGGACAAATGAAGCTTTCTTT; cdr3_aa: CASSGGEWTNEAFF; d_call: -; v_call: TRBV9; cdr3_length: 14; j_call: TRBJ1-1; clone_size: many
cdr3_nt: TGTGCCAGCAGCACGACAGGGTACGTGGGCACTGAAGCTTTCTTT; cdr3_aa: CASSTTGYVGTEAFF; d_call: TRBD1; v_call: TRBV27; cdr3_length: 15; j_call: TRBJ1-1; clone_size: many
cdr3_nt: TGCGCCAGCAGCCACAGAGAGTACAATGAGCAGTTCTTC; cdr3_aa: CASSHREYNEQFF; d_call: -; v_call: TRBV4-1; cdr3_length: 13; j_call: TRBJ2-1; clone_size: many
cdr3_nt: TGCAGTGCTCGCCGGTGGGAGCGGGGAGTGAATGAGCAGTTCTTC; cdr3_aa: CSARRWERGVNEQFF; d_call: TRBD2; v_call: TRBV20-1; cdr3_length: 15; j_call: TRBJ2-1; clone_size: many
cdr3_nt: TGTGCCAGCAGCTTAGACAGGGTCGGGAACACCGGGGAGCTGTTTTTT; cdr3_aa: CASSLDRVGNTGELFF; d_call: TRBD1; v_call: TRBV7-3; cdr3_length: 16; j_call: TRBJ2-2; clone_size: many
cdr3_nt: TGCGCCAGCAGCTTGGTGGGCGGATTCACAGATACGCAGTATTTT; cdr3_aa: CASSLVGGFTDTQYF; d_call: -; v_call: TRBV5-1; cdr3_length: 15; j_call: TRBJ2-3; clone_size: many
cdr3_nt: TGCGCCAGCAGCTTACAGGAGTCCTACAATGAGCAGTTCTTC; cdr3_aa: CASSLQESYNEQFF; d_call: -; v_call: TRBV5-1; cdr3_length: 14; j_call: TRBJ2-1; clone_size: many
cdr3_nt: TGTGCCAGCAGTTGGGGGGGCTCTGGGGCCAACGTCCTGACTTTC; cdr3_aa: CASSWGGSGANVLTF; d_call: TRBD2; v_call: TRBV12-3/TRBV12-4; cdr3_length: 15; j_call: TRBJ2-6; clone_size: many
cdr3_nt: TGCAGTGCTCTGACAGGGAGCTCCTACGAGCAGTACTTC; cdr3_aa: CSALTGSSYEQYF; d_call: TRBD1; v_call: TRBV20-1; cdr3_length: 13; j_call: TRBJ2-7; clone_size: many
cdr3_nt: TGCAGTACCATCGCCTTTGGTGGAGCGGGGGGGCCGACAGATACGCAGTATTTT; cdr3_aa: CSTIAFGGAGGPTDTQYF; d_call: TRBD2; v_call: TRBV20-1; cdr3_length: 18; j_call: TRBJ2-3; clone_size: many
cdr3_nt: TGCGCCAGCAGCCAGGGACAGATCTCCTACAATGAGCAGTTCTTC; cdr3_aa: CASSQGQISYNEQFF; d_call: TRBD1; v_call: TRBV5-1; cdr3_length: 15; j_call: TRBJ2-1; clone_size: many
cdr3_nt: TGTGCCAGCAGCCAAGAAGGACGGGGCCTAACCAGCTCTGGGGCCAACGTCCTGACTTTC; cdr3_aa: CASSQEGRGLTSSGANVLTF; d_call: -; v_call: TRBV4-2; cdr3_length: 20; j_call: TRBJ2-6; clone_size: many
cdr3_nt: TGTGCCAGCAGTTTATTCGCAGCCAGCGGGGGGAACACAGATACGCAGTATTTT; cdr3_aa: CASSLFAASGGNTDTQYF; d_call: TRBD2; v_call: TRBV27; cdr3_length: 18; j_call: TRBJ2-3; clone_size: few
cdr3_nt: TGTGCCAGCAGCTTAAGGGACAGCCAAAGAGGCTACGAGCAGTACTTC; cdr3_aa: CASSLRDSQRGYEQYF; d_call: TRBD1; v_call: TRBV11-1; cdr3_length: 16; j_call: TRBJ2-7; clone_size: -
cdr3_nt: TGCAGTGCTAGACGCTCTGCCGAGACAGGGACCGGGGAGCTGTTTTTT; cdr3_aa: CSARRSAETGTGELFF; d_call: TRBD1; v_call: TRBV20-1; cdr3_length: 16; j_call: TRBJ2-2; clone_size: -
cdr3_nt: TGTGCCAGCAGAGTCCCGGGACGAAGCGCCGGGGAGCTGTTTTTT; cdr3_aa: CASRVPGRSAGELFF; d_call: -; v_call: TRBV12-3/TRBV12-4; cdr3_length: 15; j_call: TRBJ2-2; clone_size: few
cdr3_nt: TGCGCCAGCAGCCAAGATCTGCACAGCCGGAGAAATTCACCCCTCCACTTT; cdr3_aa: CASSQDLHSRRNSPLHF; d_call: -; v_call: TRBV4-1; cdr3_length: 17; j_call: TRBJ1-6; clone_size: many
cdr3_nt: TGCGCCAGCAGCCCGAGGACAGTTACTAATGAAAAACTGTTTTTT; cdr3_aa: CASSPRTVTNEKLFF; d_call: -; v_call: TRBV4-1; cdr3_length: 15; j_call: TRBJ1-4; clone_size: many
cdr3_nt: TGTGCCACCAGTGACATGATGGGGGCCTCCTACAATGAGCAGTTCTTC; cdr3_aa: CATSDMMGASYNEQFF; d_call: -; v_call: TRBV24-1; cdr3_length: 16; j_call: TRBJ2-1; clone_size: many
cdr3_nt: TGTGCCAGCGCCAAATACGGGACAGGGGTGAACACTGAAGCTTTCTTT; cdr3_aa: CASAKYGTGVNTEAFF; d_call: TRBD1; v_call: TRBV12-3/TRBV12-4; cdr3_length: 16; j_call: TRBJ1-1; clone_size: many
cdr3_nt: TGCGCCAGCAGCTTAGACAGGGGGCCAACTGAAGCTTTCTTT; cdr3_aa: CASSLDRGPTEAFF; d_call: TRBD1; v_call: TRBV5-1; cdr3_length: 14; j_call: TRBJ1-1; clone_size: -
cdr3_nt: TGTGCCAGCAGTTCCCTAGCTTCGGATACGCAGTATTTT; cdr3_aa: CASSSLASDTQYF; d_call: -; v_call: TRBV6-5; cdr3_length: 13; j_call: TRBJ2-3; clone_size: many
cdr3_nt: TGCAGTGCTACCGGGGACCTCAACACCGGGGAGCTGTTTTTT; cdr3_aa: CSATGDLNTGELFF; d_call: -; v_call: TRBV20-1; cdr3_length: 14; j_call: TRBJ2-2; clone_size: -
cdr3_nt: TGCAGCGTAGGGGGACGCGGGGATCAGCCCCAGCATTTT; cdr3_aa: CSVGGRGDQPQHF; d_call: -; v_call: TRBV29-1; cdr3_length: 13; j_call: TRBJ1-5; clone_size: many
cdr3_nt: TGCGCCAGCAGCCAGAATCAGGGGGCGGGCAATCAGCCCCAGCATTTT; cdr3_aa: CASSQNQGAGNQPQHF; d_call: TRBD1; v_call: TRBV4-1; cdr3_length: 16; j_call: TRBJ1-5; clone_size: many
cdr3_nt: TGTGCCAGCACACCACGTCGCTCCTACAATGAGCAGTTCTTC; cdr3_aa: CASTPRRSYNEQFF; d_call: -; v_call: TRBV7-2; cdr3_length: 14; j_call: TRBJ2-1; clone_size: many
cdr3_nt: TGCAGTGCTTGGCGGACCCCCTCCTATGGCTACACCTTC; cdr3_aa: CSAWRTPSYGYTF; d_call: -; v_call: TRBV20-1; cdr3_length: 13; j_call: TRBJ1-2; clone_size: few
cdr3_nt: TGCGCCAGCAGCCAAGAGGCGACGGGGGGAGGCAAAAACATTCAGTACTTC; cdr3_aa: CASSQEATGGGKNIQYF; d_call: TRBD2; v_call: TRBV4-1; cdr3_length: 17; j_call: TRBJ2-4; clone_size: many
cdr3_nt: TGCGCCAGCAGCCCTGGGTCGCAAGAGACCCAGTACTTC; cdr3_aa: CASSPGSQETQYF; d_call: -; v_call: TRBV5-1; cdr3_length: 13; j_call: TRBJ2-5; clone_size: many
cdr3_nt: TGTGCCAGCAGCGGCGGGACAGACCGGACTGAAGCTTTCTTT; cdr3_aa: CASSGGTDRTEAFF; d_call: TRBD1; v_call: TRBV9; cdr3_length: 14; j_call: TRBJ1-1; clone_size: many
cdr3_nt: TGTGCCAGCAGCATGCAGGGGAGGAACACTGAAGCTTTCTTT; cdr3_aa: CASSMQGRNTEAFF; d_call: -; v_call: TRBV5-6; cdr3_length: 14; j_call: TRBJ1-1; clone_size: many
cdr3_nt: TGTGCCAGCAGCTTATCCGGGACAGCGGGGCGAAAACTGTTTTTT; cdr3_aa: CASSLSGTAGRKLFF; d_call: TRBD1; v_call: TRBV5-5; cdr3_length: 15; j_call: TRBJ1-4; clone_size: few
cdr3_nt: TGTGCCAGCAGCCAAGAAGTTAGGGACCTAAATCAGCCCCAGCATTTT; cdr3_aa: CASSQEVRDLNQPQHF; d_call: -; v_call: TRBV4-2; cdr3_length: 16; j_call: TRBJ1-5; clone_size: many
cdr3_nt: TGCGCCAGCAGTGGACAGACTAGCACAGATACGCAGTATTTT; cdr3_aa: CASSGQTSTDTQYF; d_call: -; v_call: TRBV5-1; cdr3_length: 14; j_call: TRBJ2-3; clone_size: many
cdr3_nt: TGTGCCATCAGTGTGACAGGGAAGGATCAGCCCCAGCATTTT; cdr3_aa: CAISVTGKDQPQHF; d_call: TRBD1; v_call: TRBV10-3; cdr3_length: 14; j_call: TRBJ1-5; clone_size: many
cdr3_nt: TGCAGTGCACGGGACTGGAGAAACTACAATGAGCAGTTCTTC; cdr3_aa: CSARDWRNYNEQFF; d_call: -; v_call: TRBV20-1; cdr3_length: 14; j_call: TRBJ2-1; clone_size: many
cdr3_nt: TGTGCCAGCAGCTTTTCTAGTTGGACAGGGGGATACGAGCAGTACTTC; cdr3_aa: CASSFSSWTGGYEQYF; d_call: TRBD1; v_call: TRBV5-5; cdr3_length: 16; j_call: TRBJ2-7; clone_size: many
cdr3_nt: TGCGCCAGCAGCGGCAGGGGCACAGATACGCAGTATTTT; cdr3_aa: CASSGRGTDTQYF; d_call: -; v_call: TRBV5-1; cdr3_length: 13; j_call: TRBJ2-3; clone_size: few
cdr3_nt: TGTGCCAGCAGTTACTTCCCAGGGACCTACGAGCAGTACTTC; cdr3_aa: CASSYFPGTYEQYF; d_call: -; v_call: TRBV6-5; cdr3_length: 14; j_call: TRBJ2-7; clone_size: many
cdr3_nt: TGCAGTGCTGCTAGGGCTAGCGGGTATGGGACCCAGTACTTC; cdr3_aa: CSAARASGYGTQYF; d_call: TRBD2; v_call: TRBV20-1; cdr3_length: 14; j_call: TRBJ2-5; clone_size: many
cdr3_nt: TGCGCTACGCGCCGGGAAAGTGAAGATGGCTACACCTTC; cdr3_aa: CATRRESEDGYTF; d_call: -; v_call: TRBV5-1; cdr3_length: 13; j_call: TRBJ1-2; clone_size: -
cdr3_nt: TGTGCCAGCAGTTACGGTCCGGGTCAGCCCCAGCATTTT; cdr3_aa: CASSYGPGQPQHF; d_call: -; v_call: TRBV6-5; cdr3_length: 13; j_call: TRBJ1-5; clone_size: many